The 21 T cell receptor beta chains reported below all come from one sample, sequenced in a study of CD8+CD57+ T cells in acquired aplastic anemia. TCR beta VDJ and CDR3 were profiled, and genomic DNA was the template. From the reads, TCRdb called clonotypes with MiXCR, one entry per CDR3 protein. The sample lists 190,000 or so distinct CDR3 sequences, over 60% occurring once. The sequencing sample was made of sorted CD4+, CD8+, or CD8+CD57+ T cells (not recorded which) from PBMCs. The receptors stem from a human donor in good health.

Only a few counts were recorded for this clonotype. The chain couples TRBV5-6 to TRBJ1-6; D ambiguous. CDR1 is SGHDT and CDR2 is YYEEEE in the germline V gene. The CDR3 extends over 14 amino acids. Trimming pared 4 bases from V and 9 bases from J, leaving 14 bases between. The CDR3 loop is CASSGVDFSSPLHF. CDR3 coding DNA: TGTGCCAGCAGCGGGGTAGACTTTAGTTCACCCCTCCACTTT.

This clonotype was counted many times. The chain links TRBV6-1 to TRBJ2-7; perhaps TRBD2 as D (6 bases). The CDR3 covers 14 residues. The germline V and J ends were trimmed by 5 bases and 3 bases, with 14 bases remaining between them. The germline V gene encodes CDR1 MNHNS and CDR2 SASEGT. Written as DNA, the CDR3 is TGTGCCAGCAGTATACTGCAGGAGGGCTACGAGCAGTACTTC. Its translation is CASSILQEGYEQYF.

The J gene is TRBJ2-1, the V gene TRBV15, with 12 positions matching TRBD1. This CDR3 region has 17 residues. After removal of 2 bases from V and 7 bases from J, the junction contained 9 bases not matched to a gene. Germline loops: CDR1 LNHNV, CDR2 YYDKDF (reference sequence). The CDR3 protein is CATSRPFPGQGANEQFF. The DNA of the CDR3 is TGTGCCACCAGCAGACCATTTCCGGGACAGGGGGCGAATGAGCAGTTCTTC.

The sample holds many counts of this clonotype. The V call is TRBV4-2, the J call TRBJ2-7, with 15 bases that match TRBD2. Germline CDR1 and CDR2: LGHNA and YNFKEQ. This CDR3 is built from 16 residues. J gave up 4 bases and V 2 bases, and 3 bases lay outside the gene matches. The CDR3 DNA is TGTGCCAGCAGCCAACCGGGACTAGCGGGAGGTTACGAGCAGTACTTC. It codes for CASSQPGLAGGYEQYF.

This sequence joins TRBV7-9 and TRBJ2-7, with no clear D. The ends were cut back, 5 bases at V and 2 bases at J, with 13 bases in the middle. Germline V lookup: CDR1 SEHNR, CDR2 FQNEAQ (reference sequence). This CDR3 comprises 14 residues. In DNA form, the CDR3 reads TGTGCCAGCAGCCCCCCGCTACTCCCCTACGAGCAGTACTTC. Protein: CASSPPLLPYEQYF.

This chain connects TRBV9 to TRBJ2-1; no definite D call. This CDR3 contains 13 residues. V was cut by 0 bases and J by 6 bases, with 7 bases left in between. The germline gives CDR1 SGDLS, CDR2 YYNGEE. The CDR3 is CASSVGVPNEQFF. Here the CDR3 DNA reads TGTGCCAGCAGCGTAGGAGTTCCCAATGAGCAGTTCTTC.

This chain uses TRBV5-1 with TRBJ2-7; 11 positions match TRBD2. V lost 4 bases, J lost 7 bases, and 10 bases stayed unmatched. The CDR3 consists of 15 residues. Germline CDR1 SGHRS, CDR2 YFSETQ. DNA of the CDR3: TGCGCCAGCAGCCTTAGCGGGAGGGCCGAGACAGAGCAGTACTTC. This encodes CASSLSGRAETEQYF.

The genes are TRBV24-1 and TRBJ1-2; 9 positions agree with TRBD1. The CDR3 covers 14 residues. The junction had 4 bases not matched to a gene; V was cut back by 3 bases and J by 6 bases. Germline loops: CDR1 KGHDR, CDR2 SFDVKD. In DNA, the CDR3 is TGTGCCACCAGTGATAGGGACAGGGCCGATGGCTACACCTTC. Its protein is CATSDRDRADGYTF.

This clonotype was seen once. The chain joins TRBV7-2 to TRBJ2-5, with D perhaps matching TRBD2 (5 bases). Germline values: CDR1 SGHTA, CDR2 FQGNSA. The CDR3 runs 14 residues. Trimming stripped 0 bases from V and 4 bases from J, with 9 bases between. The CDR3 DNA follows: TGTGCCAGCAGCTTAGCGGGAGTTGGAGAGACCCAGTACTTC. Translation: CASSLAGVGETQYF. Full variable domain (remainder filled in from reference TRBV7-2 and TRBJ2-5): GAGVSQSPSNKVTEKGKDVELRCDPISGHTALYWYRQSLGQGLEFLIYFQGNSAPDKSGLPSDRFSAERTGGSVSTLTIQRTQQEDSAVYLCASSLAGVGETQYFGPGTRLLVL.

For this clonotype: One base away lies a much larger clone, so this may be a sequencing read error. The V and J genes are TRBV12-3 or TRBV12-4 and TRBJ2-2, with D possibly TRBD2 on 5 matching bases. The CDR3 sequence is 12 residues long. The CDR3 loop is CASSLEGGELFF. CDR3 nucleotide sequence: TGTGCCAGCAGCTTAGAGGGCGGGGAGCTGTTTTTT.

In this sample, this clonotype turned up a few times. This sequence joins TRBV20-1 and TRBJ1-1; D unresolved. Germline-derived CDR1 and CDR2 are DFQATT and SNEGSKA (reference sequence). The CDR3 consists of 15 residues. V lost 0 bases and J 3 bases, leaving 14 bases between the germline ends. The CDR3 reads CSARDLGRTHTEAFF. In DNA form, the CDR3 reads TGCAGTGCTAGAGATTTAGGCAGGACCCACACTGAAGCTTTCTTT.

The rearrangement uses TRBV9 and TRBJ2-7; D gene ambiguous. Between the trimmed V and J ends, which lost 4 bases and 4 bases, there was a span of 18 bases. Germline V gene data show CDR1 as SGDLS and CDR2 as YYNGEE. CDR3 length: 15 amino acids. The CDR3 is CASSPGGGLSYEQYF. CDR3 coding DNA: TGTGCCAGCAGCCCTGGCGGTGGTCTTAGTTACGAGCAGTACTTC.

The chain has TRBV5-6 and TRBJ1-6; TRBD1 is a possible D gene (5 bases). Germline CDR1 and CDR2: SGHDT and YYEEEE. V lost 0 bases to trimming and J lost 6 bases, with 10 bases between them. There are 15 residues in the CDR3. Here the CDR3 DNA reads TGTGCCAGCAGCTTGGTGTCAGGGAGTAATTCACCCCTCCACTTT. It codes for CASSLVSGSNSPLHF.

This chain uses TRBV6-5 with TRBJ2-1; tentatively, D is TRBD1 (5 bases). Germline loops: CDR1 MNHEY, CDR2 SVGAGI. This CDR3 is built from 19 residues. The ends were cut back, 1 base at V and 9 bases at J, with 28 bases in the middle. The CDR3 protein is CASSYLLAGWGTLGSEQFF. The CDR3 DNA follows: TGTGCCAGCAGTTACTTGTTGGCAGGGTGGGGCACCTTGGGGTCTGAGCAGTTCTTC.

This rearrangement joins TRBV9 to TRBJ2-2; the D gene is possibly TRBD2 (5 bases). Between the trimmed V and J ends, which lost 7 bases and 7 bases, there was a span of 20 bases. The CDR3 has 15 residues. Germline CDR1 and CDR2: SGDLS and YYNGEE. CDR3 nucleotides: TGTGCCAGCGGGAGTGCATCCAAAAACGGCGGGGAGCTGTTTTTT. Protein product: CASGSASKNGGELFF.

This clonotype showed up just a few times. The genes are TRBV5-6 and TRBJ2-7, with a possible D match to TRBD2 (6 bases). Trimming stripped 4 bases from V and 3 bases from J, with 14 bases between. Per germline, CDR1 SGHDT and CDR2 YYEEEE. The CDR3 is 14 residues long. The CDR3 sequence is CASSQDLGGYEQYF. The CDR3 DNA is TGTGCCAGCAGCCAAGATCTGGGAGGCTACGAGCAGTACTTC.

This clonotype has more than one count but fewer than ten. The V call is TRBV15, the J call TRBJ1-5; D not resolved. Trimming left V 0 bases short and J 0 bases short, with 6 bases between. CDR1 and CDR2 from the germline V gene are LNHNV and YYDKDF (reference sequence). The CDR3 totals 15 residues. The CDR3 DNA follows: TGTGCCACCAGCAGAGAGGCAGGTAGCAATCAGCCCCAGCATTTT. Its protein product is CATSREAGSNQPQHF.

This clonotype was counted ten times or more. The genes are TRBV7-9 and TRBJ2-1, with 7 bases lining up with TRBD2. J was trimmed by 4 bases and V by 5 bases; bases with no gene match: 8. The V gene's germline CDR1 is SEHNR and CDR2 FQNEAQ (reference sequence). The CDR3 runs to 15 residues. The CDR3 DNA is TGTGCCAGCAGCCATTCAGGGAGGGTGTACAATGAGCAGTTCTTC. Its translation is CASSHSGRVYNEQFF.

This clonotype was counted a few times. The chain couples TRBV15 to TRBJ2-7, with D maybe TRBD2 (5 bases). V lost 1 base to trimming and J lost 9 bases, with 13 bases between them. The germline gives CDR1 LNHNV, CDR2 YYDKDF (reference sequence). This CDR3 is 13 amino acids long. The CDR3: CATSRGAEGRQYF. CDR3 bases: TGTGCCACCAGCAGAGGCGCGGAAGGGAGGCAGTACTTC.

Of note for this clonotype: An end of the junction differs from the germline gene, which may be a read error. This chain links TRBV7-9 with TRBJ1-6, with D perhaps TRBD1 (6 bases). Germline CDR1 and CDR2: SEHNR and FQNEAQ (reference sequence). The CDR3 is made up of 15 amino acids. CDR3: CASRPQDSLNSPFHF. Written as DNA, the CDR3 is TGTGCCAGCAGGCCCCAGGACAGCCTTAATTCACCCTTCCACTTT.

The CDR3 spells CASSLDRDTAGVRDQYF. CDR3 DNA: TGTGCCAGCAGTTTAGACCGAGATACAGCGGGAGTGCGGGACCAGTACTTC. The J gene is TRBJ2-5, the V gene TRBV28, with TRBD2 matching over 8 bases. CDR1 is MDHEN and CDR2 is SYDVKM in the germline V gene. The junction had 18 bases not matched to a gene; V was cut back by 2 bases and J by 10 bases. The CDR3 covers 17 residues.